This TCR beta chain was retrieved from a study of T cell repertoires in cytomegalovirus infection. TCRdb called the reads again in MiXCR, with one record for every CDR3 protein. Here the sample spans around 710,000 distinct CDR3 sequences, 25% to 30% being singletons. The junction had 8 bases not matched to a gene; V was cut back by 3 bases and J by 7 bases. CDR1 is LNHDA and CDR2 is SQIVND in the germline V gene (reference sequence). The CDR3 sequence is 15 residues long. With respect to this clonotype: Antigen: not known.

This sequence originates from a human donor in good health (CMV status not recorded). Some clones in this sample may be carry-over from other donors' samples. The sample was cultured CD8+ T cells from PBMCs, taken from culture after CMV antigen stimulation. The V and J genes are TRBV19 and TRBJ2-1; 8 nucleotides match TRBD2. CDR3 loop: CASSITGGFSNEQFF. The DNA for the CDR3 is TGTGCCAGTAGTATCACGGGGGGGTTTAGTAATGAGCAGTTCTTC.